One sample yielded the 14 T cell receptor beta chains listed below, sequenced in a study of early T cells in non-severe SARS-CoV-2 infection. TCRdb processed the 5' RACE reads anew with MiXCR; each CDR3 protein has one entry. The data contain 65,000 to 85,000 distinct CDR3 sequences, roughly 13% of them seen just once; the ten biggest clones take up over 4%. Input material: whole blood. These receptor sequences come from an adult who was a healthcare worker with PCR-confirmed SARS-CoV-2 infection or an uninfected control (not recorded which).

This clonotype came up a few times. This sequence joins TRBV7-9 and TRBJ2-3; D perhaps matches TRBD1 (6 bases). From germline, CDR1 is SEHNR and CDR2 FQNEAQ (reference sequence). CDR3 size: 16 residues. Trimming shortened V by 5 bases and J by 4 bases, and 19 bases separated the two germline ends. CDR3: CASSERRSRGPDTQYF. The CDR3 nucleotides are TGTGCCAGCAGCGAAAGACGGTCCAGGGGACCAGATACGCAGTATTTT.

The chain couples TRBV20-1 to TRBJ2-7, with TRBD2 identical over 7 bases. CDR1 is DFQATT and CDR2 is SNEGSKA in the germline V gene (reference sequence). V was clipped by 5 bases and J by 0 bases; unmatched bases: 4. CDR3 length: 13 residues. The CDR3 loop is CSALSGDSYEQYF. Written as DNA, the CDR3 is TGCAGTGCTCTAAGCGGGGACTCCTACGAGCAGTACTTC.

This clonotype appeared a few times. The genes are TRBV7-6 and TRBJ1-2; D not certain. Trimming shortened V by 4 bases and J by 1 base, and 7 bases separated the two germline ends. Germline values: CDR1 SGHVS, CDR2 FNYEAQ. The CDR3 loop spans 13 amino acids. CDR3 loop: CASSSGINYGYTF. The CDR3 region has the DNA TGTGCCAGCAGCTCCGGGATTAACTATGGCTACACCTTC.

This clonotype was seen more than once but under ten times. One junction end disagrees with the germline gene, perhaps due to a read error. J is TRBJ2-6 and V is TRBV7-7; D is uncertain. In germline, CDR1 is SSHAT, CDR2 FNYEAQ (reference sequence). The length of the CDR3 is 14 residues. The CDR3 here is CASSSSAGANVLTF. The CDR3 DNA is TGTGCTAGCAGCTCATCTGCGGGGGCCAACGTCCTGACTTTC.

The V gene is TRBV29-1, the J gene TRBJ1-1; D possibly corresponds to TRBD1 (6 bases). Germline values: CDR1 SQVTM, CDR2 ANQGSEA. Trimming removed 3 bases at V and 3 bases at J, with 11 bases between. The CDR3 contains 13 residues. The DNA for the CDR3 is TGCAGCGTTGAGGGGGCTTTGTACACTGAAGCTTTCTTT. It encodes CSVEGALYTEAFF.

This clonotype has just a few counts. The chain uses TRBV13 and TRBJ2-7, with 12 bases lining up with TRBD1. The CDR3 runs to 14 residues. Germline trimming cut 5 bases from V and 7 bases from J; bases unmatched to any gene: 6. Looked up from germline, CDR1 is PRHDT and CDR2 is FYEKMQ (reference sequence). CDR3 amino acids: CASSLGQGASEQYF. In DNA, the CDR3 is TGTGCCAGCAGCCTGGGACAGGGGGCAAGTGAGCAGTACTTC.

The sample holds many counts of this clonotype. The chain is built from TRBV7-2 and TRBJ2-1, with 7 positions matching TRBD1. The junction had 9 bases not matched to a gene; V was cut back by 4 bases and J by 3 bases. Germline V gives CDR1 SGHTA, CDR2 FQGNSA. CDR3 length equals 16 residues. In DNA, the CDR3 is TGTGCCAGCAGCTCAGTAGGGGGCGGCATCTACAATGAGCAGTTCTTC. Its translation is CASSSVGGGIYNEQFF.

The sample holds many counts of this clonotype. The chain couples TRBV6-2 or TRBV6-3 to TRBJ1-5; TRBD1 matches 7 bases. With V trimmed by 6 bases and J by 4 bases, 9 bases remained unmatched. Germline CDR1 reads MNHEY; CDR2 reads SVGEGT. The CDR3 runs to 15 residues. The CDR3 bases are TGTGCCAGCAGAATGGCGGGCAGGGGGAATCAGCCCCAGCATTTT. It encodes CASRMAGRGNQPQHF.

The chain employs TRBV5-1 and TRBJ2-3; 9 bases are a match to TRBD2. CDR1 is SGHRS, CDR2 YFSETQ, per germline. Unmatched junction bases numbered 7, after V lost 4 bases and J lost 4 bases. The CDR3 sequence is 15 residues long. CDR3 sequence reads: CASSGPGLASDTQYF. In DNA form, the CDR3 reads TGCGCCAGCAGCGGGCCGGGACTAGCCTCAGATACGCAGTATTTT.

This clonotype has only a few counts. V gene TRBV10-3 combines with J gene TRBJ2-1; TRBD2 might be the D (6 bases). The CDR3 spans 13 residues. The germline V gene encodes CDR1 ENHRY and CDR2 SYGVKD. Here the CDR3 reads CASRGIGYNEQFF. CDR3 nucleotides: TGTGCGAGCCGGGGGATCGGATACAATGAGCAGTTCTTC.

V and J are TRBV10-3 and TRBJ2-5; 7 bases are a match to TRBD1. Losses at the gene ends were 9 bases for V and 3 bases for J; bases not matched to a gene: 10. The CDR3 is 14 residues long. CDR1 is ENHRY and CDR2 is SYGVKD in the germline V gene. The CDR3 loop reads CAIRFGQEEETQYF. CDR3 DNA: TGTGCCATACGTTTTGGACAGGAGGAAGAGACCCAGTACTTC.

This clonotype occurred many times. The chain couples TRBV4-1 to TRBJ2-3; 10 nucleotides align to TRBD1. Germline CDR1 reads MGHRA; CDR2 reads YSYEKL. The CDR3 length is 18 residues. The trim removed 1 base at V and 7 bases at J, leaving 14 bases unmatched. CDR3 DNA sequence: TGCGCCAGCAGCCAAGGGGGAAGGGGCCGGGACAGGGGAAATACGCAGTATTTT. This codes for CASSQGGRGRDRGNTQYF.

The table lists this clonotype with many counts. The CDR3 DNA sequence: TGTGCCAGCAAAGCCGGGACAGGGATTTTCACAGATACGCAGTATTTT. Protein: CASKAGTGIFTDTQYF. The chain couples TRBV11-2 to TRBJ2-3, with 9 bases identical to TRBD1. The CDR3 is 16 amino acids. Germline V lookup: CDR1 SGHAT, CDR2 FQNNGV. The ends lost 7 bases at V and 2 bases at J; junction bases unmatched: 10.

The V and J genes are TRBV20-1 and TRBJ1-2; tentatively, D is TRBD1 (6 bases). In germline, CDR1 is DFQATT, CDR2 SNEGSKA (reference sequence). CDR3 size: 15 residues. The V and J ends lost 0 bases and 5 bases respectively, with 16 bases between them. The CDR3: CSARDSARGAYGYTF. In nucleotides, the CDR3 is TGCAGTGCTAGAGACTCAGCCAGGGGAGCATATGGCTACACCTTC.